A single T cell receptor (beta chain) is shown here with its context. Its antigen remains undetermined. No clone much larger than this one lies a single base away; base qualities are absent. Germline trimming: 6 bases from V, 1 base from J; junction bases outside gene matches: 10. CDR1 and CDR2 were assigned from the germline V gene (reference sequence) as SEHNR and FQNEAQ. Spanning cysteine to phenylalanine, the CDR3 consists of 19 amino acids. CDR3 DNA is the only sequence kept; it has 57 bases, read in frame from the first base. The treatment or condition label, as the study defines it: over 15 received Ad26.COV2.S at low or high dose, single or two shots; several received placebo; per-sample allocation not given. For vaccine and placebo recipients, the sequenced repertoires came from samples collected on day 63 after the first injection. Between 29 July and 7 August 2020, Cohort 1b enrolled 25 adults aged 18-55 years at one site in Boston, USA. Ad26.COV2.S was a replication-incompetent adenovirus type 26 vector that expressed a prefusion-stabilized SARS-CoV-2 spike protein derived from the original Wuhan strain.

The sample comes from a study of Ad26.COV2.S vaccination and SARS-CoV-2 variants (dated by TCRdb to about 2021). The study in broad terms: Donors in the vaccine arm were drawn from COV1001, a multicentre, randomized, double-blind, placebo-controlled phase I-IIa trial testing Ad26.COV2.S in healthy adults. Ad26.COV2.S was administered intramuscularly at 5 x 10^10 or 1 x 10^11 viral particles, either as a single shot or as two shots given 56 days apart. Sequencing of the TCRbeta repertoire served to evaluate the specificity and breadth of SARS-CoV-2-reactive T cell receptors following Ad26.COV2.S vaccination. A total of approximately 32 samples were included in the TCR-sequenced set, comprising 19 Ad26.COV2.S vaccine recipients, 5 placebo recipients and 8 SARS-CoV-2 convalescent individuals. Trial participants were randomized into five groups of five: low-dose or high-dose Ad26.COV2.S given once or twice, or placebo on both occasions. Throughout the experiments and outcome assessment, investigators stayed blinded to trial group allocation. Beyond this particular receptor, the publication reports: After vaccination, spike-specific CD8+ and CD4+ T cell responses were reported to show substantial breadth. It was noted by the authors that total T cell responses may have been underestimated by the TCR breadth and depth analyses. Compared with placebo recipients, Ad26.COV2.S recipients showed higher spike-specific TCR breadth (P = 0.0014). Vaccine and placebo recipients had similar non-spike TCR breadth, a finding consistent with the vaccine containing only spike. Comparing responses between vaccine doses or regimens was not something the study was powered to do.

TCRbeta CDR3 regions were sequenced with the immunoSEQ Assay. After extraction, genomic DNA underwent amplification by bias-controlled multiplex PCR, followed by high-throughput sequencing. Under the source paper's analysis protocol: To quantify the absolute abundance of every unique TCRbeta CDR3 region, sequences were collapsed and filtered. T cell fraction was estimated by normalizing TCRbeta template counts to usable DNA, with usable DNA measured through amplification of reference genes found in all nucleated cells. Repertoire TCRs were annotated as SARS-CoV-2-specific when V gene, CDR3 amino acid sequence and J gene were exactly matched to a known reactive TCR set. The reference SARS-CoV-2 TCR set came from MIRA and was filtered for enrichment in COVID-19-positive ImmuneCODE repertoires, removing public or cross-reactive TCRs. Using the MIRA antigens, annotated TCRs were further analysed by specific ORF or by position within an ORF. Depth was the summed frequency of annotated unique rearrangements, while breadth was defined as annotated unique rearrangements over total unique productive rearrangements. Two-sided Wilcoxon rank-sum tests were used to compare TCR breadth between groups. TCRdb holds this immuneACCESS table with in-frame rearrangements only. Some clones are missing; in checked studies, unresolved V genes explain under half, and the rest has no known cause. Clonal size and the V and J genes are those of that table, whereas D and trimming came from the DNA. The sample table lists 350,000 to 500,000 clones, approximately 90% of them with a count of one. In total, the top ten clones hold 9% to 15% of the sample.

Specimen: peripheral blood, collected in a trial of Ad26.COV2.S vaccine versus placebo. This clonotype was sampled from a person aged 18 to 65 who received the Ad26.COV2.S COVID-19 vaccine or a placebo. The receptor chain draws on TRBV7-9 and TRBJ2-2, and 14 bases in between align with TRBD2. The CDR3 corresponds to CASSLRLAGGSKNTGELFF. The DNA is TGTGCCAGCAGTCTTCGACTAGCGGGAGGGAGTAAGAACACCGGGGAGCTGTTTTTT. Extended through the reference TRBV7-9 and TRBJ2-2 proteins, this CDR3 yields the full variable domain: DTGVSQNPRHKITKRGQNVTFRCDPISEHNRLYWYRQTLGQGPEFLTYFQNEAQLEKSRLLSDRFSAERPKGSFSTLEIQRTEQGDSAMYLCASSLRLAGGSKNTGELFFGEGSRLTVL.